The 3 T cell receptor beta chains below come from one sample, sequenced in a study of shared clonotypes between healthy human individuals (dated by TCRdb to between 2020 and 2021). The method behind the library was the immunoSEQ multiplex PCR assay. The table was pulled from immuneACCESS by TCRdb, which kept in-frame rearrangements only. Such tables lose some clones; where checked, under half of the loss comes from unresolved V genes, and the rest has no known cause. The sample table lists 2.3 million or so clones, 80% to 95% of them with a count of one. The biggest ten clones account for about 0.39% of the sample. The sequencing input was naive CD4+ T cells from PBMCs. The meaning of the sample's cell subset or site label: CD45RA+ positively selected. These receptors were taken from a man aged 18 to 35 in good health. Some clones in this sample may be carry-over from other donors' samples.

Remarks on this clone: Other nucleotide sequences in the sample specify the same CDR3. CDR3 region: CASSLTGSGANVLTF. CDR3 DNA sequence: TGCGCCAGCAGCTTGACAGGGTCTGGGGCCAACGTCCTGACTTTC. The rearrangement joins TRBV5-1 to TRBJ2-6; TRBD1 is a possible D gene (6 bases). V dropped 1 base and J dropped 1 base, with 6 bases sitting between them. The CDR3 length is 15 residues. Germline CDR1 SGHRS, CDR2 YFSETQ.

The chain carries TRBV11-2 and TRBJ2-7; 8 bases match TRBD2. CDR3 length equals 15 residues. Trimming removed 4 bases from V and 2 bases from J; junction bases left unmatched: 7. CDR1 and CDR2 (germline): SGHAT, FQNNGV. The CDR3 loop reads CASSSPGLGPYEQYF. CDR3 in DNA: TGTGCCAGCAGCTCCCCGGGACTAGGCCCCTACGAGCAGTACTTC.

CDR3 in DNA: TGTGCCAGCAGTGCCTACTTTGGGGGACAGGGCGGCACTGAAGCTTTCTTT. Its translation: CASSAYFGGQGGTEAFF. The chain joins TRBV28 to TRBJ1-1; 9 bases line up with TRBD1. The CDR3 length is 17 residues. The V segment lost 5 bases and the J segment 4 bases; nucleotides outside the gene matches: 14. Germline loops: CDR1 MDHEN, CDR2 SYDVKM.